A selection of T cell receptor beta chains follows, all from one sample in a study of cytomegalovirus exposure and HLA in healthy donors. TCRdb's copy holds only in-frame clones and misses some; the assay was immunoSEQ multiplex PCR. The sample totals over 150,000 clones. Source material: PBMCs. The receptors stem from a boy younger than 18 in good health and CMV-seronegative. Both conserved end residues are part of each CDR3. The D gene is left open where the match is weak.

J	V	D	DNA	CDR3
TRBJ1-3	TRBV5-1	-	TGCGCCAGCAGCTTGGGGGGGCCGGAGGACACCATATATTTT	CASSLGGPEDTIYF
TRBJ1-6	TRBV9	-	TGTGCCAGCAGCGTCGAGGGAGTAGGTTCACCCCTCCACTTT	CASSVEGVGSPLHF
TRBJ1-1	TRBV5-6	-	TGTGCCAGCAGCTTGGGGATGGGGGCGAAAACTGAAGCTTTCTTT	CASSLGMGAKTEAFF
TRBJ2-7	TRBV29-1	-	TGCAGCGTTGGCTCACTAGCTAGTAATTACGAGCAGTACTTC	CSVGSLASNYEQYF
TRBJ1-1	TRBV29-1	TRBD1	TGCAGCGTTGGGACAGGGGGTTCTCTGATGAACACTGAAGCTTTCTTT	CSVGTGGSLMNTEAFF
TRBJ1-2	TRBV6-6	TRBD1	TGTGCCAGCAGTGGAGAATGGGCAGGGGGTGGTGGCTACACCTTC	CASSGEWAGGGGYTF
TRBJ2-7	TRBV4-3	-	TGCGCCAGCAGCCGAACTAGACTCGACGAGCAGTACTTC	CASSRTRLDEQYF
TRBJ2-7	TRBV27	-	TGTGCCAGCAGTTTGCTCGGGACTGCGTACTACGAGCAGTACTTC	CASSLLGTAYYEQYF
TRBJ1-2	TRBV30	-	TGTGCCTGGAGTGAACAGGCTGTCTATGGCTACACCTTC	CAWSEQAVYGYTF
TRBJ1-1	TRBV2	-	TGTGCCAGCAGGTTCAGTGGTTCTGAAGCTTTCTTT	CASRFSGSEAFF
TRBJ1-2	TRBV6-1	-	TGTGCCAGCAAACAAAAACTCCTAGACTATGGCTACACCTTC	CASKQKLLDYGYTF
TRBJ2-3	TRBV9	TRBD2	TGTGCCAGCAGCGTAGTGAAGGGGAGCGGGGGCACAGATACGCAGTATTTT	CASSVVKGSGGTDTQYF
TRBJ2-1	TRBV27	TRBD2	TGTGCCAGCGTCGGGGGGGGTCCCTACAATGAGCAGTTCTTC	CASVGGGPYNEQFF
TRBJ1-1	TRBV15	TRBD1	TGTGCCACCAGCGCAGGGGGTTACACTGAAGCTTTCTTT	CATSAGGYTEAFF
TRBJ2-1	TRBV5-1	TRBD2	TGCGCCAGCAGCTTGGCAGCGGGGGCCCTCAATGAGCAGTTCTTC	CASSLAAGALNEQFF
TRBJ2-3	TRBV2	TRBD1	TGTGCCAGCATGGAGTCCCGGGACAGATTTTCTAGCACAGATACGCAGTATTTT	CASMESRDRFSSTDTQYF
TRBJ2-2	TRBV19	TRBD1	TGTGCCAGCAAAACTGGGACAGGGGGCAGTAACACCGGGGAGCTGTTTTTT	CASKTGTGGSNTGELFF
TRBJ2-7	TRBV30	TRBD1	TGTGCTTGGACTCGGGACAGCGCCTACGAGCAGTACTTC	CAWTRDSAYEQYF
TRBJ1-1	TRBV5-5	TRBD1	TGTGCCAGCAGCTTGGCCTTGGGGACAGGGGGTATGGACACTGAAGCTTTCTTT	CASSLALGTGGMDTEAFF
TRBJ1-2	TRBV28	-	TGTGCCAGCAGCCCAGCGGCGGTTGATGGCTACACCTTC	CASSPAAVDGYTF
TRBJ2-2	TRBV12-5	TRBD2	TGTGCTAGTGGTTTGGCCGGACTAGCGGGGGGCTTGAACACCGGGGAGCTGTTTTTT	CASGLAGLAGGLNTGELFF
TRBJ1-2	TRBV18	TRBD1	TGTGCCAGCTCACCGGGACAGTTTTTTCTCTATGGCTACACCTTC	CASSPGQFFLYGYTF
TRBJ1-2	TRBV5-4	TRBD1	TGTGCCAGCAGCTTCGACAGGGGCTATGGCTACACCTTC	CASSFDRGYGYTF
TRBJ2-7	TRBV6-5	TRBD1	TGTGCCAGCAGACCCGGGACAGCCGTTACCTACGAGCAGTACTTC	CASRPGTAVTYEQYF
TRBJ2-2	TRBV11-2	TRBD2	TGTGCCAGCGGGCTAGCGGGGACGTCCACCGGGGAGCTGTTTTTT	CASGLAGTSTGELFF
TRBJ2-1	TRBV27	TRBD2	TGTGCCAGCAAGGAGGCAAGCGGCGGGGGTAATGAGCAGTTCTTC	CASKEASGGGNEQFF
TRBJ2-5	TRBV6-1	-	TGTGCCAGCAGTGAAGTGATGGCAGGGAAAGAGACCCAGTACTTC	CASSEVMAGKETQYF
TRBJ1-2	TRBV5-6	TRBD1	TGTGCCAGCAGCTGGACAGGCGACGAGTTACGCTACACCTTC	CASSWTGDELRYTF
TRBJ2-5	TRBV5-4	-	TGTGCCAGCAGCTTGGGACTGGCGGGGCAAGAGACCCAGTACTTC	CASSLGLAGQETQYF
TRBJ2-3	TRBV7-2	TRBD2	TGTGCCAGCAGCTATGAGCGGGGAAGTTCAGATACGCAGTATTTT	CASSYERGSSDTQYF
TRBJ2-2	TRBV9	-	TGTGCCAGCAGCCCAGGGACTTACAACACCGGGGAGCTGTTTTTT	CASSPGTYNTGELFF
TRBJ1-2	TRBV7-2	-	TGTGCCAGCAGCTTACGCGGGAGGGAGGTCTATGGCTACACCTTC	CASSLRGREVYGYTF
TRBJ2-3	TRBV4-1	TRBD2	TGCGCCAGCAGTACATCGGGACTAGCGGGGGCAAGCACAGATACGCAGTATTTT	CASSTSGLAGASTDTQYF
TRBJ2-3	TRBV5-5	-	TGTGCCAGCAGCTTGGCGGTCCAGGACACAGATACGCAGTATTTT	CASSLAVQDTDTQYF
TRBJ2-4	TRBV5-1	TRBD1	TGCGCCAGCAGCTTGGCCCCAGGGGGTTACAAAAACATTCAGTACTTC	CASSLAPGGYKNIQYF
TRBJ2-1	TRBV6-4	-	TGTGCCAGCAGTGATCGGGCAGGGAGGACTGGGGGGCAGTTCTTC	CASSDRAGRTGGQFF
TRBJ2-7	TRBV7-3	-	TGTGCCAGCAGCTTAGAAGGGACAAACTCCTACGAGCAGTACTTC	CASSLEGTNSYEQYF
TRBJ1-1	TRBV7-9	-	TGTGCCAGCAGCTTAGGTCCTCGTCCCGTGGCTTTCTTT	CASSLGPRPVAFF
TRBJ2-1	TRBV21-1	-	TGTGCCAGCAGCAAAGGGAGCGGGGGGGCCAATGAGCAGTTCTTC	CASSKGSGGANEQFF
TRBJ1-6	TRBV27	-	TGTGCCAGCAGTTCGCGGGGGCTGGGTAATTCACCCCTCCACTTT	CASSSRGLGNSPLHF
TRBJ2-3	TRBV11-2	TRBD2	TGTGCCAGCAGCACCCTAGCGGGGGGGCCGAGTACGCAGTATTTT	CASSTLAGGPSTQYF
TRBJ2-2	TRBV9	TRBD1	TGTGCCAGCAGCGTTCCGGGACAGGAAAACACCGGGGAGCTGTTTTTT	CASSVPGQENTGELFF
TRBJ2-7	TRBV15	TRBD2	TGTGCCACCAGCAGGGAAAACGCGGGGGGAGCCTACGAGCAGTACTTC	CATSRENAGGAYEQYF
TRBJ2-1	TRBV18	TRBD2	TGTGCCAGCTCACCCTGGGGGGGCAATGAGCAGTTCTTC	CASSPWGGNEQFF
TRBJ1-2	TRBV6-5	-	TGTGCCAGCAGAAATACAGGGATCGGCTACACCTTC	CASRNTGIGYTF
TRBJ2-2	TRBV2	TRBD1	TGTGCCAGCAGTGTGGACAGGGGAGGAAGAACCGGGGAGCTGTTTTTT	CASSVDRGGRTGELFF
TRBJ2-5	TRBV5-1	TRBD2	TGCGCCAGCAGCCTACTAGCGGGGGCACAAGAGACCCAGTACTTC	CASSLLAGAQETQYF
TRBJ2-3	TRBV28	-	TGTGCCAGCTCTACCGTGAGCACAGATACGCAGTATTTT	CASSTVSTDTQYF
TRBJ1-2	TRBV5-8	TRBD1	TGTGCCAGCAGCCACATTACAGGGGCGGTGGGCTACACCTTC	CASSHITGAVGYTF
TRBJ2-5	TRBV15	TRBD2	TGTGCCACCAGCAGAGATAGGGCGGGGGGCAGTAGAGAGACCCAGTACTTC	CATSRDRAGGSRETQYF
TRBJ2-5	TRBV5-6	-	TGTGCCAGCAGCTCCCCACAGGGACGCCAAGAGACCCAGTACTTC	CASSSPQGRQETQYF
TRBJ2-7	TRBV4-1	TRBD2	TGCGCCAGCAGCCAAGGGCCAGGTAGCGGGGCCTCCTACGAGCAGTACTTC	CASSQGPGSGASYEQYF
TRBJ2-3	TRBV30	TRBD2	TGTGCCTGGAGTGTACTCGCTCCCCTAGCGGGGATAAGCACAGATACGCAGTATTTT	CAWSVLAPLAGISTDTQYF
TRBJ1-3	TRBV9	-	TGTGCCAGCAGCGTTCACAGGGAGGGGACCATATATTTT	CASSVHREGTIYF
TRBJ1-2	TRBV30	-	TGTGCCTGGACCCTGAGTAACTATGGCTACACCTTC	CAWTLSNYGYTF
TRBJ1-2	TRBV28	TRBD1	TGTGCCAGCAGTGGACTCAACGGGACAGCTAACTATGGCTACACCTTC	CASSGLNGTANYGYTF
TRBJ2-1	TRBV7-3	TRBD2	TGTGCCAGCAGTTTAGCGGGGGGCACAACCTACAATGAGCAGTTCTTC	CASSLAGGTTYNEQFF